This is a list of T cell receptor beta chains from one sample in a study of low-dose radiotherapy and immunotherapy resistance in tumors. TCRdb re-called the reads with MiXCR, one entry per CDR3 protein. Among roughly 39,000 distinct CDR3 sequences listed, 30% to 35% were seen once. The source was PBMCs, collected before treatment. These receptors were taken from a male donor with gallbladder cancer. Both conserved end residues are trimmed from each CDR3.

TRBV7-2	ASSLGGHQPQH
TRBV12-3/TRBV12-4	ASSLSIANYGYT
TRBV27	ASSFADGWGANVLT
TRBV3-1	ASSARGLGYNEQF
TRBV27	ASSWGPVSSYEQY
TRBV30	AWTGQYEQY
TRBV12-3/TRBV12-4	ASSFTGDGYT
TRBV12-3/TRBV12-4	ASILDRGSYNEQF
TRBV20-1	SASVGVGKNIQY
TRBV30	AWSVGLAGHNEQF
TRBV5-1	ASSPGAVNEKLF
TRBV19	ASMEWGILASTDTQY
TRBV28	ASLEGHGTDTQY
TRBV15	ATSTRDRETDTQY
TRBV10-1	ASSGLAGYEQY
TRBV3-1	ASRGGPDTQY
TRBV6-2/TRBV6-3	ASSSPGAQGNEQY
TRBV29-1	SVLGLIYEQY
TRBV5-6	ASSLDRSGNTIY
TRBV20-1	SARKQAQETQY
TRBV6-1	ASKTGEGEQF
TRBV27	ASSSLGANVLT
TRBV30	AWTPGQGFTGELF
TRBV5-1	ASSPRQGANSDTQY
TRBV4-1	ASSPETGRVYEQY
TRBV9	ASSRTESEQY